The 10 T cell receptor beta chains presented below share a single source sample, sequenced in a study of blood T cell repertoires in COVID-19. TCRdb keeps only in-frame clones here, not all; method: immunoSEQ multiplex PCR. The sample has 150,000 to 200,000 clones; roughly four fifths are singletons. Sequenced sample: PBMCs or T cells enriched from blood (not recorded which). Receptors originate from a man aged 40-50 years who had recovered from COVID-19.

The gene calls are TRBV19 and TRBJ2-5, with 8 positions matching TRBD1. Germline trimming cut 2 bases from V and 2 bases from J; bases unmatched to any gene: 13. CDR1 and CDR2 (germline): LNHDA, SQIVND (reference sequence). The CDR3 totals 18 residues. CDR3 loop: CASSISETGATIQETQYF. The CDR3, as DNA: TGTGCCAGTAGTATATCCGAGACAGGGGCGACTATACAAGAGACCCAGTACTTC.

The DNA of the CDR3 is TGTGCCAGCAGCCAAGGACAGGGATCAACTGGAAACACCATATATTTT. It yields the protein CASSQGQGSTGNTIYF. The rearrangement links TRBV3-1 (or the pseudogene TRBV3-2) to TRBJ1-3, with TRBD1 identical over 7 bases. The V segment lost 1 base and the J segment 2 bases; nucleotides outside the gene matches: 5. This CDR3 region has 16 residues. Germline-derived CDR1 and CDR2 are LGHDT and YNNKEL (reference sequence).

The chain carries TRBV6-5 and TRBJ1-1; 7 nucleotides line up with TRBD1. This CDR3 is built from 14 residues. The J segment lost 2 bases and the V segment lost 2 bases, leaving 2 bases of the junction unmatched. CDR1 and CDR2 from the germline V gene are MNHEY and SVGAGI. CDR3 coding DNA: TGTGCCAGCAGTTACGGGACAGTTAACACTGAAGCTTTCTTT. Translation: CASSYGTVNTEAFF.

This chain links TRBV7-2 with TRBJ1-1, with D perhaps TRBD1 (6 bases). Germline V gives CDR1 SGHTA, CDR2 FQGNSA. Trimming cost V 5 bases and J 0 bases, with 16 bases left between them. The CDR3 is made up of 16 amino acids. The CDR3 loop reads CASSQVLGQLNTEAFF. DNA of the CDR3: TGTGCCAGCAGCCAAGTTTTGGGACAACTGAACACTGAAGCTTTCTTT. The whole variable domain, remainder taken from reference TRBV7-2 and TRBJ1-1, is GAGVSQSPSNKVTEKGKDVELRCDPISGHTALYWYRQSLGQGLEFLIYFQGNSAPDKSGLPSDRFSAERTGGSVSTLTIQRTQQEDSAVYLCASSQVLGQLNTEAFFGQGTRLTVV.

This clone was seen a handful of times. The V call is TRBV15, the J call TRBJ2-1; 10 bases map to TRBD2. The CDR3 spans 17 residues. The ends lost 2 bases at V and 5 bases at J; junction bases unmatched: 9. Germline assignment: CDR1 LNHNV and CDR2 YYDKDF (reference sequence). The CDR3 coding sequence is TGTGCCACCAGCAGAAACCTGAGGACTAGCGGAAACAATGAGCAGTTCTTC. Translation: CATSRNLRTSGNNEQFF.

This rearrangement joins TRBV15 to TRBJ1-2; TRBD1 might be the D (6 bases). The CDR3 has 16 residues. Deletions cut 8 bases from V and 1 base from J, with 20 bases between. Germline CDR1 reads LNHNV; CDR2 reads YYDKDF (reference sequence). In nucleotides, the CDR3 is TGTGCCACCTACAGTGGGCAGGGGATCGGTAACTATGGCTACACCTTC. Protein product: CATYSGQGIGNYGYTF.

This chain connects TRBV6-5 to TRBJ1-2, with TRBD1 matching over 7 bases. CDR3 length: 13 residues. The V gene end was trimmed by 6 bases and the J gene end by 2 bases; junction bases not matched to a gene: 3. Germline V lookup: CDR1 MNHEY, CDR2 SVGAGI. DNA of the CDR3: TGTGCCAGCAGCCGGGACAGCAACTATGGCTACACCTTC. Translated: CASSRDSNYGYTF.

The chain joins TRBV6-5 to TRBJ2-5, with 10 bases lining up with TRBD1. Germline V CDR1 and CDR2: MNHEY, SVGAGI. V was clipped by 0 bases and J by 2 bases; unmatched bases: 3. The CDR3 consists of 16 residues. In DNA form, the CDR3 reads TGTGCCAGCAGTTACTCCGGGACAGGGGTTCAAGAGACCCAGTACTTC. Its protein is CASSYSGTGVQETQYF.

The chain uses TRBV5-1 and TRBJ1-2; D possibly corresponds to TRBD1 (6 bases). The length of the CDR3 is 14 residues. Looked up from germline, CDR1 is SGHRS and CDR2 is YFSETQ. V lost 5 bases, J lost 6 bases, and 17 bases lay in between. CDR3 in DNA: TGCGCCAGCAGTCTTCGGGGGGCAAACAATGGCTACACCTTC. It is translated as CASSLRGANNGYTF.

The rearrangement uses TRBV18 and TRBJ2-7, with D hard to call. Trimming cost V 2 bases and J 3 bases, with 8 bases left between them. The CDR3 length is 13 residues. Germline loops: CDR1 KGHSH, CDR2 LQKENI. Written as DNA, the CDR3 is TGTGCCAGCTCACCAGATTCTAGCTACGAGCAGTACTTC. This codes for CASSPDSSYEQYF.